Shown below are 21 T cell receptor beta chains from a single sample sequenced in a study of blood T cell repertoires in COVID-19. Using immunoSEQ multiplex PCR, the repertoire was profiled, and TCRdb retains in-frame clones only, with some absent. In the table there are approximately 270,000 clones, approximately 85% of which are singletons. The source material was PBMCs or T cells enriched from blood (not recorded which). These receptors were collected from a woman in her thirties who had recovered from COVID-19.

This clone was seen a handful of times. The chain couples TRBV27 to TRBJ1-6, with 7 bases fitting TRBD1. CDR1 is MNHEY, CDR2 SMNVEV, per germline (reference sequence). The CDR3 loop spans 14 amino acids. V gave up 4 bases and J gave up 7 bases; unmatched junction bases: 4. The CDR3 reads CASSSGTANSPLHF. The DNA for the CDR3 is TGTGCCAGCAGTTCCGGGACAGCGAATTCACCCCTCCACTTT.

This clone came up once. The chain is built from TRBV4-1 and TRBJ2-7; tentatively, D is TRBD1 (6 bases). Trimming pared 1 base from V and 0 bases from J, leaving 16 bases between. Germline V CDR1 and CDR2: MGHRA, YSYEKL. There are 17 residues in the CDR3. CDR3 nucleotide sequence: TGCGCCAGCAGCCAAGTTGCCCAGGACAGATTCTCCTACGAGCAGTACTTC. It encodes CASSQVAQDRFSYEQYF.

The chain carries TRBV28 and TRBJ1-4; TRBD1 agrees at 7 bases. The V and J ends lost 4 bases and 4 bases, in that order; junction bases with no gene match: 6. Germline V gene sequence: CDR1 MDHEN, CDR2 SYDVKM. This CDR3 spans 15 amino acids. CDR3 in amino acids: CASSSTGVNNEKLFF. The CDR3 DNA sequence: TGTGCCAGCAGTTCCACAGGGGTCAATAATGAAAAACTGTTTTTT.

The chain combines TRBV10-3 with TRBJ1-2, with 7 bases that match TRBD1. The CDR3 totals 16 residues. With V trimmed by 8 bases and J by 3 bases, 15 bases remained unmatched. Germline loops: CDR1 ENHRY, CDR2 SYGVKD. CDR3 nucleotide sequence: TGTGCCATCCACCGGGAGACAGGGCGAGAGTACTATGGCTACACCTTC. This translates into CAIHRETGREYYGYTF.

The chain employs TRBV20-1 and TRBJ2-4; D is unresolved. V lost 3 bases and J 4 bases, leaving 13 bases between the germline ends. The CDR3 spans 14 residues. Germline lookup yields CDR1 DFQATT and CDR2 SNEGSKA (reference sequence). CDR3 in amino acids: CSASPDSNKNIQYF. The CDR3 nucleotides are TGCAGTGCTAGTCCCGACTCGAATAAAAACATTCAGTACTTC.

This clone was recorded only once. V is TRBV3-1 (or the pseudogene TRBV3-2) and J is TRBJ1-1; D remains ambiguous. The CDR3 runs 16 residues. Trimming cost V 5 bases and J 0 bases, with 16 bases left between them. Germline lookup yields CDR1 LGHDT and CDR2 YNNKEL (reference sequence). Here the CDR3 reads CASSTATPSMNTEAFF. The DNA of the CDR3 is TGTGCCAGCAGCACCGCCACACCGTCCATGAACACTGAAGCTTTCTTT.

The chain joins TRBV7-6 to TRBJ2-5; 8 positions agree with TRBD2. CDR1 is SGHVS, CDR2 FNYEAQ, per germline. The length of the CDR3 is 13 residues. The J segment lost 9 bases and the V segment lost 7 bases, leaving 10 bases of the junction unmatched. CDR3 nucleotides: TGTGCCAGCACTCGGGGGGGGAGGGAGGCCCAGTACTTC. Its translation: CASTRGGREAQYF.

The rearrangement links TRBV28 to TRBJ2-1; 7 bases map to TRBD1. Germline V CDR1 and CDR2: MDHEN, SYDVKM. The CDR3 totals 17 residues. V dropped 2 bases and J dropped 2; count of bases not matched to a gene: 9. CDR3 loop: CASSLGVGTVTYNEQFF. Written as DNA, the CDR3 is TGTGCCAGCAGTTTAGGGGTGGGGACAGTGACCTACAATGAGCAGTTCTTC.

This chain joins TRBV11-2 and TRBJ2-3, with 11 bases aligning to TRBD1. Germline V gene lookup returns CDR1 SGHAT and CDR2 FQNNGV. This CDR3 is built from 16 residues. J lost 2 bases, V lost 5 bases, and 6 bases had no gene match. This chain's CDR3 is CASSPGTGGDTDTQYF. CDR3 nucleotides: TGTGCCAGCAGCCCCGGGACAGGGGGTGACACAGATACGCAGTATTTT.

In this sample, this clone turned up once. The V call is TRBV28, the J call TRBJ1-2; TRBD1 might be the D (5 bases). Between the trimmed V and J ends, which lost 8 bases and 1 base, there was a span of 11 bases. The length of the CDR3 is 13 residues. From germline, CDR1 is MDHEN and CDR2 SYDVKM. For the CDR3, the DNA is TGTGCCAGCGGGATAGGGGTTAACTATGGCTACACCTTC. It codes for CASGIGVNYGYTF.

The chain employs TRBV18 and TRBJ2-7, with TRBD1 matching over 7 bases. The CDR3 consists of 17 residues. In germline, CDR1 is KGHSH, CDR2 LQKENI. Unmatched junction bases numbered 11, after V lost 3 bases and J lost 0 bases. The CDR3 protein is CASSPKYVGQTSYEQYF. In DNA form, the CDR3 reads TGTGCCAGCTCACCGAAGTACGTGGGACAGACCTCCTACGAGCAGTACTTC.

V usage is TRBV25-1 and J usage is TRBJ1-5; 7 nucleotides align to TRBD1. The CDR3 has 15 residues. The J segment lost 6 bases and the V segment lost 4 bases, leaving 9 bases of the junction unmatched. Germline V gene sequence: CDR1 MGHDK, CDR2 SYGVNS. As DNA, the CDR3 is TGTGCCAGCAGTGGGGCGACAGGGAACAGTCAGCCCCAGCATTTT. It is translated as CASSGATGNSQPQHF.

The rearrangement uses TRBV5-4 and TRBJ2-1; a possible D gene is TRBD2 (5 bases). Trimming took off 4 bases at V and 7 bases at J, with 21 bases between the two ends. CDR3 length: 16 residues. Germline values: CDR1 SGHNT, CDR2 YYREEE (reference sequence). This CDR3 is CASSRTWRAEGNEQFF. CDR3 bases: TGTGCCAGCAGCCGCACCTGGCGGGCAGAGGGTAATGAGCAGTTCTTC.

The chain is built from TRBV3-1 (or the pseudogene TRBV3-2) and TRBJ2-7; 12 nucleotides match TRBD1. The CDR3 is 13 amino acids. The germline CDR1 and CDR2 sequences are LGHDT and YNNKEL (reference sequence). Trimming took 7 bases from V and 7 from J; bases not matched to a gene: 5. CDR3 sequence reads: CASTGQGAGEQYF. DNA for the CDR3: TGTGCCAGCACGGGACAGGGGGCGGGGGAGCAGTACTTC.

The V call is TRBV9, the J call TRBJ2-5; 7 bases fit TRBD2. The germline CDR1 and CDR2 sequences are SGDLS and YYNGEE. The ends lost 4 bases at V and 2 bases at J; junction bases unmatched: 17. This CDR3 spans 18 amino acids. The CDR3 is CASSSRPGASGRQETQYF. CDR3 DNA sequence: TGTGCCAGCAGCTCCCGCCCCGGGGCTAGCGGCAGACAAGAGACCCAGTACTTC.

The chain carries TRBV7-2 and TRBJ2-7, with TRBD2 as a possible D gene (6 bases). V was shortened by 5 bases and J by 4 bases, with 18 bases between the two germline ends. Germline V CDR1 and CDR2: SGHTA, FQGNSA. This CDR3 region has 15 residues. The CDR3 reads CASSHTPGLHYEQYF. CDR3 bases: TGTGCCAGCAGCCATACCCCCGGACTACATTACGAGCAGTACTTC.

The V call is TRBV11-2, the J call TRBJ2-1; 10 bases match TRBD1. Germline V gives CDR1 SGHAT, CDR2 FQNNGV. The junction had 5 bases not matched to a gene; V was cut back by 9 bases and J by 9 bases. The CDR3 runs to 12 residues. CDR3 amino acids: CASQTGGFEQFF. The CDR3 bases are TGTGCCAGTCAGACAGGGGGCTTTGAGCAGTTCTTC.

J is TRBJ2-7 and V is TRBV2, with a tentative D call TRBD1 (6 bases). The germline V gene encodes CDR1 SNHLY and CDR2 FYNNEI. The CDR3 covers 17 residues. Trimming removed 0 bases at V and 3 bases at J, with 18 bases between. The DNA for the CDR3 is TGTGCCAGCAGTGAAGCGCTAGGGGGAACAGATCACTACGAGCAGTACTTC. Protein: CASSEALGGTDHYEQYF.

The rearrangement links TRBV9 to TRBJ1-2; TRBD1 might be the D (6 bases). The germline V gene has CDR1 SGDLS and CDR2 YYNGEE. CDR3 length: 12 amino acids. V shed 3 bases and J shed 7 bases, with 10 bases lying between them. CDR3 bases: TGTGCCAGCAGCGAGGGGGGGCTTGGCTACACCTTC. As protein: CASSEGGLGYTF. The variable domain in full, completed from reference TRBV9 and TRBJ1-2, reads DSGVTQTPKHLITATGQRVTLRCSPRSGDLSVYWYQQSLDQGLQFLIQYYNGEERAKGNILERFSAQQFPDLHSELNLSSLELGDSALYFCASSEGGLGYTFGSGTRLTVV.

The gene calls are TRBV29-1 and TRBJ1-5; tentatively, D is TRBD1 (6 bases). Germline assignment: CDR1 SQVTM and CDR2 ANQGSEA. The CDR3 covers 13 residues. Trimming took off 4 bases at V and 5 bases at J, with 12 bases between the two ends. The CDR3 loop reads CSVVVRGDQPQHF. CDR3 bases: TGCAGCGTTGTTGTCAGGGGTGATCAGCCCCAGCATTTT.

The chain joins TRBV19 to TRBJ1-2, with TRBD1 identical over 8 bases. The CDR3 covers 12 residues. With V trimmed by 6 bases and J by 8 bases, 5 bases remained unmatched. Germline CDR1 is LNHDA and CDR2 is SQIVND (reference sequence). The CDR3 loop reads CASRDRGVGYTF. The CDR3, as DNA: TGTGCCAGTAGAGACAGGGGTGTCGGCTACACCTTC.